These 10 T cell receptor beta chains originate from one sample sequenced in a study of T cells in Graves' hyperthyroidism and ophthalmopathy. RNA transcripts served as the template for amplifying TCR beta CDR3 regions. An initial round of RT-PCR targeting the TCR CDR3 relied on the HTBI primer set. TCRdb reprocessed the multiplex PCR reads with MiXCR, giving one entry per CDR3 protein. The sample yields about 410,000 distinct CDR3 sequences, 14% seen once. Sample: blood. These receptors all stem from a woman aged 30 to 39 with Graves' ophthalmopathy.

This clonotype was observed at least ten times. V gene TRBV7-6 combines with J gene TRBJ2-7; TRBD1 aligns across 7 bases. The CDR3 loop spans 12 amino acids. Germline CDR1 and CDR2: SGHVS and FNYEAQ. V shed 5 bases, J shed 5 bases, and the junction held 3 bases outside the gene matches. CDR3 residues: CASSRQGDEQYF. The CDR3 coding sequence is TGTGCCAGCAGCCGACAGGGAGACGAGCAGTACTTC. Supplemented by reference TRBV7-6 and TRBJ2-7, the full variable domain reads GAGVSQSPRYKVTKRGQDVALRCDPISGHVSLYWYRQALGQGPEFLTYFNYEAQQDKSGLPNDRFSAERPEGSISTLTIQRTEQRDSAMYRCASSRQGDEQYFGPGTRLTVT.

The J gene is TRBJ2-5, the V gene TRBV5-6; possible D gene TRBD1, 6 bases. In germline, CDR1 is SGHDT, CDR2 YYEEEE. The CDR3 sequence is 16 residues long. V was cut by 2 bases and J by 1 base, with 15 bases left in between. The CDR3 DNA sequence: TGTGCCAGCAGCTTTAATATTAGGACAGTCCAAGAGACCCAGTACTTC. It specifies CASSFNIRTVQETQYF.

This clonotype was seen repeatedly, ten times or more. CDR3 nucleotides: TGTGCCAGCAGCCTACGACAGGGAAATAGCAATCAGCCCCAGCATTTT. This codes for CASSLRQGNSNQPQHF. The chain has TRBV12-3 or TRBV12-4 and TRBJ1-5; 7 bases align to TRBD1. This CDR3 region has 16 residues. The ends lost 6 bases at V and 0 bases at J; junction bases unmatched: 8.

This clonotype was observed a few times. The chain is built from TRBV20-1 and TRBJ2-2; D uncertain. The CDR3 extends over 14 amino acids. V shed 1 base and J shed 6 bases, with 12 bases lying between them. CDR1 is DFQATT and CDR2 is SNEGSKA in the germline V gene (reference sequence). The CDR3 DNA sequence: TGCAGTGCTAGAGCGTTTGAAACCGCCGGGGAGCTGTTTTTT. Its translation: CSARAFETAGELFF.

This clonotype was counted a few times. The genes are TRBV14 and TRBJ2-3; possibly TRBD1 for D (5 bases). The CDR3 sequence is 16 residues long. Deletions cut 0 bases from V and 4 bases from J, with 14 bases between. The V gene's germline CDR1 is SGHDN and CDR2 FVKESK. Here the CDR3 DNA reads TGTGCCAGCAGCCAAGATTTTCGGGTCAGGGCAGATACGCAGTATTTT. Translating gives CASSQDFRVRADTQYF.

The rearrangement uses TRBV9 and TRBJ2-1; no reliable D call. Germline CDR1 is SGDLS and CDR2 is YYNGEE. The CDR3 length is 13 residues. The V end was cut by 1 base, the J end by 3 bases, with 5 bases between. The CDR3 DNA sequence: TGTGCCAGCAGCGTAAGTGGCTACAATGAGCAGTTCTTC. Its protein is CASSVSGYNEQFF. Full variable domain (remainder filled in from reference TRBV9 and TRBJ2-1): DSGVTQTPKHLITATGQRVTLRCSPRSGDLSVYWYQQSLDQGLQFLIQYYNGEERAKGNILERFSAQQFPDLHSELNLSSLELGDSALYFCASSVSGYNEQFFGPGTRLTVL.

Details on this clonotype: This may arise from a read error, as a much more abundant clone is one base away. The genes are TRBV7-2 and TRBJ1-2, with D possibly TRBD1 on 6 matching bases. Germline values: CDR1 SGHTA, CDR2 FQGNSA. This CDR3 region has 14 residues. CDR3 coding DNA: TGTGCCGGCAGCTTAAACGCCAGGGGTGGCGGCTACACCTTC. Translation: CAGSLNARGGGYTF.

This clonotype occurred many times. This chain links TRBV2 with TRBJ2-1, with 9 positions matching TRBD2. The CDR3 spans 18 residues. From germline, CDR1 is SNHLY and CDR2 FYNNEI. V shed 3 bases, J shed 4 bases, and the junction held 13 bases outside the gene matches. This chain's CDR3 is CASSEPSGGSLVYNEQFF. CDR3 in DNA: TGTGCCAGCAGTGAGCCCAGCGGGGGGTCTCTAGTATACAATGAGCAGTTCTTC.

At least ten counts were recorded for this clonotype. The chain is built from TRBV28 and TRBJ2-7; TRBD1 matches 9 bases. CDR1 MDHEN and CDR2 SYDVKM come from the germline V gene. Trimming removed 3 bases from V and 2 bases from J; junction bases left unmatched: 5. This CDR3 has 15 residues. CDR3 sequence reads: CASSFFRDRAYEQYF. The CDR3 DNA sequence: TGTGCCAGCAGTTTTTTCCGGGACAGGGCCTACGAGCAGTACTTC. The variable domain in full, with the rest retrieved from reference TRBV28 and TRBJ2-7, is DVKVTQSSRYLVKRTGEKVFLECVQDMDHENMFWYRQDPGLGLRLIYFSYDVKMKEKGDIPEGYSVSREKKERFSLILESASTNQTSMYLCASSFFRDRAYEQYFGPGTRLTVT.

This clonotype has more than one count but fewer than ten. Since no conserved phenylalanine or tryptophan closes the CDR3, a read error is the likely cause. The J gene is TRBJ1-2, the V gene TRBV6-2 or TRBV6-3; possible D gene TRBD1, 5 bases. Germline values: CDR1 MNHEY, CDR2 SVGEGT. With 4 bases removed from V and 7 bases from J, the gap between germline ends came to 16 bases. This CDR3 region has 14 residues. This CDR3 reads CASSSPGPLGGYTL. The CDR3 nucleotides are TGTGCCAGCAGTTCCCCAGGGCCCTTAGGTGGCTACACCCTC.